This T cell receptor (beta chain) originates from a study of cytomegalovirus exposure and HLA in healthy donors. At the level of the study: The Caucasian-associated ancestry cluster contained approximately 81% of the roughly 370 genotyped donors.

Germline CDR1 MNHEY, CDR2 SVGAGI. The CDR3 loop spans 16 amino acids. Trimming took 0 bases from V and 2 from J, leaving 11 bases between them. PCR employed 60 Vbeta and 13 Jbeta primers. Repertoires were generated with immunoSEQ multiplex PCR, while TCRdb's copy carries only in-frame clones and drops some. The table has roughly 170,000 clones, around 81% seen once. On this clone itself: Antigen unknown.

Study-wide points: As was reported, the classifier diagnosed cytomegalovirus status with high specificity and sensitivity.

The V and J genes are TRBV6-5 and TRBJ2-1, with D tentatively TRBD1 (5 bases). This sequence was found in a woman under 40 in good health and CMV-seronegative. The sample was PBMCs. CDR3 residues: CASSYSQGDTYNEQFF. CDR3 coding DNA: TGTGCCAGCAGTTACTCCCAGGGTGACACCTACAATGAGCAGTTCTTC.